The rows below give T cell receptor beta chains drawn from one sample of a study of metastatic and nonmetastatic thyroid tumors. TCRdb ran MiXCR on the PCR reads. The sample consists of approximately 15,000 clones, about 33% of them appearing once. The material sequenced was tumor tissue. These receptors were taken from a female donor with papillary thyroid cancer or a benign thyroid nodule (not recorded which). Some clones in this sample may be carry-over from other donors' samples. The CDR3 runs from the conserved cysteine through the conserved F or W. Each record gives: clone size, V gene, D gene, J gene, CDR3 protein, CDR3 DNA. The D gene is left open where the match is weak. The size field is filled for only some rows; it gives once, few, many or a size class.

clone_size: many
v_call: TRBV6-6
d_call: -
j_call: TRBJ2-1
cdr3_aa: CASSYGSPDYNEQFF
cdr3_nt: TGTGCCAGCAGTTATGGTAGTCCAGATTACAATGAGCAGTTCTTC

clone_size: many
v_call: TRBV27
d_call: -
j_call: TRBJ2-7
cdr3_aa: CASRRSGGLSYEQYF
cdr3_nt: TGTGCCAGCAGACGTAGCGGCGGGCTTTCCTACGAGCAGTACTTC

clone_size: hyperexpanded
v_call: TRBV4-1
d_call: -
j_call: TRBJ2-7
cdr3_aa: CASSRGTDTSYEQYF
cdr3_nt: TGCGCCAGCAGCCGCGGGACAGATACTTCCTACGAGCAGTACTTC

clone_size: -
v_call: TRBV30
d_call: -
j_call: TRBJ1-1
cdr3_aa: CAWRKHSEAFF
cdr3_nt: TGTGCCTGGAGAAAACATTCAGAAGCTTTCTTT

clone_size: -
v_call: TRBV7-3
d_call: -
j_call: TRBJ2-7
cdr3_aa: CASSLIRRQPPSYEQYF
cdr3_nt: TGTGCCAGCAGCTTAATCAGGAGACAGCCGCCCTCCTACGAGCAGTACTTC

clone_size: -
v_call: TRBV6-5
d_call: -
j_call: TRBJ1-1
cdr3_aa: CASSSPTEGGTEAFF
cdr3_nt: TGTGCCAGCAGTTCCCCGACAGAGGGGGGGACTGAAGCTTTCTTT

clone_size: -
v_call: TRBV4-2
d_call: TRBD2
j_call: TRBJ2-3
cdr3_aa: CASSQERTSGGTDTQYF
cdr3_nt: TGTGCCAGCAGCCAAGAGAGGACTAGCGGGGGCACAGATACGCAGTATTTT

clone_size: many
v_call: TRBV20-1
d_call: TRBD2
j_call: TRBJ2-7
cdr3_aa: CSARTGTSDYEQYF
cdr3_nt: TGCAGTGCTAGAACCGGGACTAGCGACTACGAGCAGTACTTC

clone_size: -
v_call: TRBV4-1
d_call: TRBD1
j_call: TRBJ2-7
cdr3_aa: CASSLPGQGISYEQYF
cdr3_nt: TGCGCCAGCAGCCTACCGGGACAGGGGATCTCCTACGAGCAGTACTTC

clone_size: many
v_call: TRBV10-3
d_call: -
j_call: TRBJ1-4
cdr3_aa: CAISGREEGEKLFF
cdr3_nt: TGTGCCATCAGTGGACGGGAAGAAGGTGAAAAACTGTTTTTT

clone_size: -
v_call: TRBV20-1
d_call: TRBD2
j_call: TRBJ2-1
cdr3_aa: CSASSGRGYEQFF
cdr3_nt: TGCAGTGCTAGCAGCGGGAGAGGGTATGAGCAGTTCTTC

clone_size: medium-sized
v_call: TRBV20-1
d_call: TRBD1
j_call: TRBJ1-2
cdr3_aa: CSAGGQGGYGYTF
cdr3_nt: TGCAGTGCGGGGGGACAGGGCGGCTATGGCTACACCTTC

clone_size: many
v_call: TRBV3-1
d_call: TRBD1
j_call: TRBJ2-1
cdr3_aa: CASSQARDRRGANSYNEQFF
cdr3_nt: TGTGCCAGCAGCCAGGCCCGGGACAGGCGCGGGGCGAACTCCTACAATGAGCAGTTCTTC

clone_size: -
v_call: TRBV20-1
d_call: TRBD1
j_call: TRBJ1-5
cdr3_aa: CSARGTGEQPQHF
cdr3_nt: TGCAGTGCTAGAGGGACAGGGGAACAGCCCCAGCATTTT

clone_size: many
v_call: TRBV19
d_call: -
j_call: TRBJ2-5
cdr3_aa: CASSTGTSGTQYF
cdr3_nt: TGTGCCAGTAGTACCGGGACTTCGGGGACCCAGTACTTC

clone_size: -
v_call: TRBV30
d_call: TRBD2
j_call: TRBJ2-2
cdr3_aa: CAWRLAGGTGELFF
cdr3_nt: TGTGCCTGGAGACTAGCGGGGGGGACCGGGGAGCTGTTTTTT

clone_size: medium-sized
v_call: TRBV28
d_call: TRBD1
j_call: TRBJ2-7
cdr3_aa: CASTLGTGLYEQYF
cdr3_nt: TGTGCCAGCACGCTCGGGACAGGGCTCTACGAGCAGTACTTC

clone_size: -
v_call: TRBV5-1
d_call: -
j_call: TRBJ2-1
cdr3_aa: CASSLVQGGNEQFF
cdr3_nt: TGCGCCAGCAGCTTGGTACAGGGCGGCAATGAGCAGTTCTTC

clone_size: many
v_call: TRBV13
d_call: -
j_call: TRBJ1-2
cdr3_aa: CASSLMGQPSNGYTF
cdr3_nt: TGTGCCAGCAGCTTAATGGGGCAGCCCTCGAATGGCTACACCTTC

clone_size: few
v_call: TRBV11-2
d_call: TRBD2
j_call: TRBJ2-1
cdr3_aa: CASSLDRLAGVDNEQFF
cdr3_nt: TGTGCCAGCAGCTTAGATAGGCTAGCGGGAGTTGATAATGAGCAGTTCTTC

clone_size: many
v_call: TRBV9
d_call: -
j_call: TRBJ1-1
cdr3_aa: CASSVSGVTEAFF
cdr3_nt: TGTGCCAGCAGCGTAAGCGGGGTCACTGAAGCTTTCTTT

clone_size: many
v_call: TRBV20-1
d_call: TRBD1
j_call: TRBJ2-2
cdr3_aa: CSASSGTGTEGELFF
cdr3_nt: TGCAGTGCTAGCTCCGGGACAGGGACCGAGGGGGAGCTGTTTTTT

clone_size: once
v_call: TRBV20-1
d_call: TRBD1
j_call: TRBJ1-5
cdr3_aa: CSSRIRSQGAQPQHF
cdr3_nt: TGCAGTTCTAGAATACGGTCACAGGGGGCACAGCCCCAGCATTTT

clone_size: -
v_call: TRBV20-1
d_call: -
j_call: TRBJ1-1
cdr3_aa: CSARLNTEAFF
cdr3_nt: TGCAGTGCTAGACTGAACACTGAAGCTTTCTTT

clone_size: few
v_call: TRBV6-1
d_call: -
j_call: TRBJ2-7
cdr3_aa: CASAKELYSYEQYF
cdr3_nt: TGTGCCAGCGCGAAAGAACTTTACTCCTACGAGCAGTACTTC

clone_size: medium-sized
v_call: TRBV3-1
d_call: TRBD2
j_call: TRBJ2-3
cdr3_aa: CASSPPESGIADTQYF
cdr3_nt: TGTGCCAGCAGCCCCCCAGAGAGCGGGATAGCAGATACGCAGTATTTT

clone_size: -
v_call: TRBV5-1
d_call: -
j_call: TRBJ2-7
cdr3_aa: CASSSTVEGEGEQYF
cdr3_nt: TGCGCCAGCAGCTCAACGGTTGAGGGAGAGGGCGAGCAGTACTTC

clone_size: -
v_call: TRBV6-1
d_call: TRBD2
j_call: TRBJ2-1
cdr3_aa: CASSELAGGPGYEQFF
cdr3_nt: TGTGCCAGCAGTGAACTAGCGGGAGGGCCGGGTTATGAGCAGTTCTTC

clone_size: -
v_call: TRBV6-4
d_call: TRBD2
j_call: TRBJ2-3
cdr3_aa: CASSGLAGGTDTQYF
cdr3_nt: TGTGCCAGCAGTGGACTAGCGGGGGGCACAGATACGCAGTATTTT

clone_size: medium-sized
v_call: TRBV28
d_call: TRBD1
j_call: TRBJ2-7
cdr3_aa: CASSPGTVPYEQYF
cdr3_nt: TGTGCCAGCAGCCCGGGGACAGTCCCCTACGAGCAGTACTTC

clone_size: few
v_call: TRBV6-1
d_call: -
j_call: TRBJ2-5
cdr3_aa: CASSEARPQGETQYF
cdr3_nt: TGTGCCAGCAGTGAAGCGCGGCCTCAAGGGGAGACCCAGTACTTC

clone_size: few
v_call: TRBV2
d_call: -
j_call: TRBJ2-7
cdr3_aa: CASSPVGSYEQYF
cdr3_nt: TGTGCCAGCAGTCCAGTCGGGTCCTACGAGCAGTACTTC

clone_size: medium-sized
v_call: TRBV27
d_call: TRBD1
j_call: TRBJ2-7
cdr3_aa: CASSFGTGPYEQYF
cdr3_nt: TGTGCCAGCAGTTTCGGGACAGGGCCCTACGAGCAGTACTTC

clone_size: -
v_call: TRBV9
d_call: TRBD2
j_call: TRBJ2-3
cdr3_aa: CASSAQLAGGLDTQYF
cdr3_nt: TGTGCCAGCAGCGCACAACTAGCGGGAGGGTTAGATACGCAGTATTTT

clone_size: -
v_call: TRBV11-2
d_call: TRBD2
j_call: TRBJ2-2
cdr3_aa: CASSLVIAGTGELFF
cdr3_nt: TGTGCCAGCAGCTTAGTTATAGCGGGCACCGGGGAGCTGTTTTTT

clone_size: -
v_call: TRBV11-1
d_call: -
j_call: TRBJ2-3
cdr3_aa: CASSLEFRDRDTQYF
cdr3_nt: TGTGCCAGCAGCTTAGAGTTCCGAGACCGCGATACGCAGTATTTT

clone_size: -
v_call: TRBV4-1
d_call: -
j_call: TRBJ2-2
cdr3_aa: CASSPLSYTGELFF
cdr3_nt: TGCGCCAGCAGCCCCCTCAGCTACACCGGGGAGCTGTTTTTT